This entry lists 21 T cell receptor beta chains sequenced from one sample in a study of blood T cell repertoires in COVID-19. Measured with immunoSEQ multiplex PCR; TCRdb has only the in-frame clones, and not every one. The sample lists over 65,000 clones, approximately 80% occurring once. Material for sequencing was peripheral blood. The source is a man older than 75 with active COVID-19.

V usage is TRBV6-6 and J usage is TRBJ2-1; TRBD2 agrees at 10 bases. The germline V gene encodes CDR1 MNHNY and CDR2 SVGAGI (reference sequence). The CDR3 is 17 amino acids. V dropped 5 bases and J dropped 3; count of bases not matched to a gene: 10. The CDR3 sequence: CASSPATSGNYYNEQFF. CDR3 bases: TGTGCCAGCAGTCCGGCTACTAGCGGGAATTACTACAATGAGCAGTTCTTC.

The gene calls are TRBV12-3 or TRBV12-4 and TRBJ2-5; D gene uncertain. Trimming shortened V by 8 bases and J by 7 bases, and 11 bases separated the two germline ends. The CDR3 has 11 residues. The CDR3 coding sequence is TGTGCCAGCGGTTCCCGTCGGACCCAGTACTTC. It translates to CASGSRRTQYF.

V usage is TRBV3-1 (or the pseudogene TRBV3-2) and J usage is TRBJ2-7; D may be TRBD2 (7 bases). The CDR3 contains 15 residues. Germline-derived CDR1 and CDR2 are LGHDT and YNNKEL (reference sequence). Trimming removed 1 base at V and 2 bases at J, with 12 bases between. The CDR3 sequence: CASSQVWGGAYEQYF. CDR3 nucleotide sequence: TGTGCCAGCAGCCAAGTCTGGGGGGGCGCCTACGAGCAGTACTTC.

CDR3 protein: CASSLTNTYEQYF. The DNA of the CDR3 is TGTGCCAGCAGCTTAACAAATACCTACGAGCAGTACTTC. The chain recombines TRBV7-3 with TRBJ2-7; D is uncertain. The ends were cut back, 0 bases at V and 2 bases at J, with 5 bases in the middle. The CDR3 length is 13 residues. Per germline, CDR1 SGHTA and CDR2 FQGTGA.

This clone was counted once. The chain employs TRBV6-5 and TRBJ2-7; weak D call: TRBD1 (6 bases). V was cut by 6 bases and J by 6 bases, with 15 bases left in between. Germline V gives CDR1 MNHEY, CDR2 SVGAGI. The CDR3 loop spans 13 amino acids. CDR3 residues: CASRNAGVREQYF. CDR3 nucleotides: TGTGCCAGCAGGAACGCAGGGGTCCGCGAGCAGTACTTC.

The chain joins TRBV27 to TRBJ1-6, with TRBD1 identical over 9 bases. There are 13 residues in the CDR3. From germline, CDR1 is MNHEY and CDR2 SMNVEV (reference sequence). V was clipped by 6 bases and J by 6 bases; unmatched bases: 0. In DNA form, the CDR3 reads TGTGCCAGCAGGGGACAGGGTAATTCACCCCTCCACTTT. Protein: CASRGQGNSPLHF.

On this clone: Germline and junction disagree at one end, which may indicate a read error. The chain recombines TRBV7-2 with TRBJ2-1; possibly TRBD1 for D (6 bases). The germline gives CDR1 SGHTA, CDR2 FQGNSA. The CDR3 extends over 15 amino acids. Written as DNA, the CDR3 is TGTGCCAGCAACTTAGTTGCAGGGGAAAGTGCTGAGCAGTTCTTC. It yields the protein CASNLVAGESAEQFF.

The chain has TRBV18 and TRBJ2-7; TRBD1 agrees at 10 bases. Germline loops: CDR1 KGHSH, CDR2 LQKENI. The CDR3 loop spans 14 amino acids. V lost 1 base and J lost 6; bases outside the gene matches: 3. This chain's CDR3 is CASSPQGQGLEQYF. The CDR3, as DNA: TGTGCCAGCTCACCACAGGGACAGGGGCTCGAGCAGTACTTC.

The genes are TRBV25-1 and TRBJ1-6; 9 bases align to TRBD1. The trim removed 6 bases at V and 7 bases at J, leaving 1 base unmatched. CDR1 and CDR2 (germline): MGHDK, SYGVNS. This CDR3 has 13 amino acids. CDR3 coding DNA: TGTGCCAGCAGGGGACAGGGAAATTCACCCCTCCACTTT. Translating gives CASRGQGNSPLHF.

J is TRBJ2-5 and V is TRBV2, with a tentative D call TRBD2 (6 bases). Germline loops: CDR1 SNHLY, CDR2 FYNNEI. There are 14 residues in the CDR3. Deletions cut 7 bases from V and 5 bases from J, with 17 bases between. CDR3 bases: TGTGCCAGCAATTCCGGGGGTGCCATGGAGACCCAGTACTTC. Translated, it gives CASNSGGAMETQYF.

The V call is TRBV18, the J call TRBJ2-6, with D perhaps matching TRBD2 (5 bases). The CDR3 spans 17 residues. The germline V gene encodes CDR1 KGHSH and CDR2 LQKENI. With 1 base removed from V and 0 bases from J, the gap between germline ends came to 10 bases. The CDR3 nucleotides read TGTGCCAGCTCACCACGGAGCGGTGACTCTGGGGCCAACGTCCTGACTTTC. Translated, it gives CASSPRSGDSGANVLTF.

V and J are TRBV11-2 and TRBJ2-7; D is unresolved. CDR1 and CDR2 from the germline V gene are SGHAT and FQNNGV. V gave up 5 bases and J gave up 4 bases, with 9 bases separating them. The CDR3 runs to 12 residues. The CDR3 spells CASSQPLYEQYF. The CDR3 bases are TGTGCCAGCAGCCAACCTCTATACGAGCAGTACTTC.

The chain couples TRBV6-6 to TRBJ2-3, with 8 bases matching TRBD1. The CDR3 spans 14 residues. In germline, CDR1 is MNHNY, CDR2 SVGAGI (reference sequence). V lost 5 bases to trimming and J lost 3 bases; unmatched junction nucleotides: 4. The CDR3 DNA reads as TGTGCCAGCAGTAACACAGGGGGGACAGATACGCAGTATTTT. Translation gives CASSNTGGTDTQYF.

This chain connects TRBV5-4 to TRBJ2-1; D gene ambiguous. Trimming left V 0 bases short and J 5 bases short, with 6 bases between. The CDR3 length is 13 residues. Germline CDR1 reads SGHNT; CDR2 reads YYREEE (reference sequence). The CDR3 loop is CASSLDYNNEQFF. CDR3 DNA sequence: TGTGCCAGCAGCTTGGATTATAACAATGAGCAGTTCTTC. The full variable domain, rest sourced from reference TRBV5-4 and TRBJ2-1, is ETGVTQSPTHLIKTRGQQVTLRCSSQSGHNTVSWYQQALGQGPQFIFQYYREEENGRGNFPPRFSGLQFPNYSSELNVNALELDDSALYLCASSLDYNNEQFFGPGTRLTVL.

This chain links TRBV6-2 or TRBV6-3 with TRBJ1-1; a weak D match, TRBD1 (5 bases). Per germline, CDR1 MNHEY and CDR2 SVGEGT. This CDR3 region has 14 residues. The V end was cut by 6 bases, the J end by 5 bases, with 16 bases between. In nucleotides, the CDR3 is TGTGCCAGCAGCCGGGGACTAAAGGGGACTGAAGCTTTCTTT. Protein sequence: CASSRGLKGTEAFF.

This clone came up a few times. The chain links TRBV18 to TRBJ1-2; 9 nucleotides align to TRBD1. J was trimmed by 4 bases and V by 1 base; bases with no gene match: 10. CDR1 is KGHSH, CDR2 LQKENI, per germline. The length of the CDR3 is 17 residues. The chain's CDR3 is CASSPQRTGDSGYGYTF. The DNA for the CDR3 is TGTGCCAGCTCACCACAGAGGACAGGGGATTCTGGCTATGGCTACACCTTC.

The chain employs TRBV27 and TRBJ2-7; D gene unclear. V was pared by 8 bases and J by 2 bases, with 16 bases between. The CDR3 totals 14 residues. Germline V gene lookup returns CDR1 MNHEY and CDR2 SMNVEV (reference sequence). The CDR3 nucleotides are TGTGCCAGCTCCCAGGCGAAACCACCCTACGAGCAGTACTTC. Amino acid sequence: CASSQAKPPYEQYF.

The gene calls are TRBV9 and TRBJ2-1, with 9 nucleotides matching TRBD2. Trimming at V came to 4 bases and at J to 0 bases, leaving 2 bases not matched to a gene. The CDR3 is made up of 15 amino acids. Germline V gene data show CDR1 as SGDLS and CDR2 as YYNGEE. The CDR3 reads CASSRAGGSYNEQFF. CDR3 nucleotide sequence: TGTGCCAGCAGCAGAGCGGGGGGCTCCTACAATGAGCAGTTCTTC. Based on the CDR3 plus reference TRBV9 and TRBJ2-1, the full variable domain is DSGVTQTPKHLITATGQRVTLRCSPRSGDLSVYWYQQSLDQGLQFLIQYYNGEERAKGNILERFSAQQFPDLHSELNLSSLELGDSALYFCASSRAGGSYNEQFFGPGTRLTVL.

This clone was picked up many times. J is TRBJ2-5 and V is TRBV5-1; TRBD1 matches 9 bases. Trimming at V came to 1 base and at J to 2 bases, leaving 3 bases not matched to a gene. The germline gives CDR1 SGHRS, CDR2 YFSETQ. The CDR3 contains 15 residues. The CDR3 protein is CASSLRGTGQETQYF. Here the CDR3 DNA reads TGCGCCAGCAGCTTGCGAGGGACAGGGCAAGAGACCCAGTACTTC.

The chain is built from TRBV3-1 (or the pseudogene TRBV3-2) and TRBJ2-2; 9 positions match TRBD1. The J segment lost 6 bases and the V segment lost 3 bases, leaving 8 bases of the junction unmatched. CDR1 and CDR2 from the germline V gene are LGHDT and YNNKEL (reference sequence). CDR3 length: 16 residues. This CDR3 is CASSQLGTGYAGELFF. The CDR3 coding sequence is TGTGCCAGCAGCCAGTTGGGGACAGGGTATGCCGGGGAGCTGTTTTTT.

This rearrangement joins TRBV5-1 to TRBJ2-3; D may be TRBD2 (5 bases). V was trimmed by 1 base and J by 1 base, leaving 13 bases between them. There are 16 residues in the CDR3. Germline CDR1 reads SGHRS; CDR2 reads YFSETQ. The CDR3 spells CASSLSSGVGTDTQYF. The DNA for the CDR3 is TGCGCCAGCAGCTTGTCATCCGGGGTGGGCACAGATACGCAGTATTTT.